These 10 T cell receptor beta chains came from one sample sequenced in a study of regulatory T cells in long-lasting Graves disease (dated by TCRdb to about 2021). The intended sense of this specimen's time point label: newly diagnosed GD, antithyroid drugs for less than 3 months. RNA was extracted from PBMCs in TRIzol for both TCR sequencing and RNA sequencing. Library construction relied on multiplex PCR. Data came from an Illumina HiSeq 4000. iRepertoire HTBI primers and Arm-PCR amplification of CDR3 regions were used to construct TCR beta libraries. TCRdb itself trimmed the public reads at Q25 with fastp, ran MiXCR and retained productive beta chains. Merged by CDR3 protein, the rows form single entries marked with the most common genes and DNA. In this sample the table shows around 420,000 distinct CDR3 sequences, 15% of which occur a single time. The ten largest clonotypes hold about 8.2% of the sample.

This same sample was also part of a study on T cells in Graves' hyperthyroidism and ophthalmopathy.

Sequenced here: peripheral blood mononuclear cells (PBMCs), sampled at new diagnosis, from a patient treated with antithyroid drugs. These receptors were collected from a woman aged 40 to 50 with Graves disease. Donor details come from another sample of the same person, matched by shared clones.

There are many counts of this clonotype. This chain connects TRBV29-1 to TRBJ2-1; a weak D match, TRBD1 (6 bases). V lost 7 bases, J lost 6 bases, and 19 bases lay in between. The CDR3 is made up of 14 amino acids. Per germline, CDR1 SQVTM and CDR2 ANQGSEA. The CDR3 DNA is TGCAGCGGGGCAGGGGCCACGGCAGGCAATGAGCAGTTCTTC. The encoded protein is CSGAGATAGNEQFF.

This clonotype was counted at least ten times. V usage is TRBV24-1 and J usage is TRBJ2-2; the D is unclear. CDR1 and CDR2 from the germline V gene are KGHDR and SFDVKD. This CDR3 has 17 amino acids. V was clipped by 3 bases and J by 0 bases, with 13 bases between them. The CDR3 here is CATSDPKAGSNTGELFF. CDR3 DNA: TGTGCCACCAGTGATCCGAAGGCAGGCTCGAACACCGGGGAGCTGTTTTTT.

Many counts were recorded for this clonotype. This rearrangement joins TRBV11-2 to TRBJ1-2; the D is unclear. V lost 5 bases to trimming and J lost 6 bases, with 16 bases between them. CDR1 and CDR2 from the germline V gene are SGHAT and FQNNGV. The length of the CDR3 is 14 residues. The CDR3 bases are TGTGCCAGCAGCCTACCGGGAGGGAGGGATGGCTACACCTTC. Encoded protein: CASSLPGGRDGYTF. The full variable domain, in which reference TRBV11-2 and TRBJ1-2 provide the parts outside the CDR3, is EAGVAQSPRYKIIEKRQSVAFWCNPISGHATLYWYQQILGQGPKLLIQFQNNGVVDDSQLPKDRFSAERLKGVDSTLKIQPAKLEDSAVYLCASSLPGGRDGYTFGSGTRLTVV.

A note on this clonotype: One base away lies a much larger clone, so this may be a sequencing read error. The chain carries TRBV25-1 and TRBJ2-1; weak D call: TRBD2 (6 bases). Germline CDR1 and CDR2: MGHDK and SYGVNS. The CDR3 covers 14 residues. The CDR3 sequence: CASSEWGPGDERFF. In DNA form, the CDR3 reads TGTGCCAGCAGTGAATGGGGACCGGGGGATGAGCGGTTCTTC.

This clonotype appeared many times. The chain links TRBV11-2 to TRBJ2-7; D is unclear. V gave up 2 bases and J gave up 2 bases, with 7 bases separating them. Germline loops: CDR1 SGHAT, CDR2 FQNNGV. This CDR3 spans 13 amino acids. CDR3 sequence (DNA): TGTGCCAGCAGCTTATTACAGACCTACGAGCAGTACTTC. It translates to CASSLLQTYEQYF. Looking up the rest from reference TRBV11-2 and TRBJ2-7 gives the full variable domain: EAGVAQSPRYKIIEKRQSVAFWCNPISGHATLYWYQQILGQGPKLLIQFQNNGVVDDSQLPKDRFSAERLKGVDSTLKIQPAKLEDSAVYLCASSLLQTYEQYFGPGTRLTVT.

This clonotype has a handful of counts. The chain joins TRBV6-5 to TRBJ1-2; a weak D match, TRBD1 (5 bases). V was shortened by 0 bases and J by 8 bases, with 7 bases between the two germline ends. The CDR3 consists of 12 residues. CDR1 and CDR2 (germline): MNHEY, SVGAGI. The CDR3 reads CASSYSQGGYTF. The DNA of the CDR3 is TGTGCCAGCAGTTACTCGCAGGGAGGCTACACCTTC.

The chain joins TRBV29-1 to TRBJ1-1; D uncertain. CDR3 length: 17 residues. Germline-derived CDR1 and CDR2 are SQVTM and ANQGSEA. Trimming left V 7 bases short and J 0 bases short, with 24 bases between. The CDR3 sequence is CSAGVASSPGMNTEAFF. CDR3 bases: TGCAGCGCCGGGGTTGCCAGCTCACCCGGCATGAACACTGAAGCTTTCTTT.

The chain joins TRBV14 to TRBJ2-1; TRBD2 matches 8 bases. The CDR3 is 18 residues long. Germline V gene data show CDR1 as SGHDN and CDR2 as FVKESK. V lost 0 bases, J lost 7 bases, and 14 bases stayed unmatched. The CDR3 is CASSQEGSWAGGGNEQFF. CDR3 nucleotides: TGTGCCAGCAGCCAAGAAGGAAGTTGGGCGGGAGGCGGGAATGAGCAGTTCTTC.

Details on this clonotype: At one of its ends the junction is not consistent with the germline gene, which may arise from a read error. This sequence joins TRBV18 and TRBJ2-4; D gene ambiguous. Germline CDR1 and CDR2: KGHSH and LQKENI. The CDR3 is 17 residues long. The CDR3 loop reads CASSPLGSQVAKNIQYF. As DNA, the CDR3 is TGTGCCAGCTCCCCACTCGGTAGCCAAGTAGCCAAAAACATTCAGTACTTC. The full variable domain, its missing parts supplied by reference TRBV18 and TRBJ2-4, is NAGVMQNPRHLVRRRGQEARLRCSPMKGHSHVYWYRQLPEEGLKFMVYLQKENIIDESGMPKERFSAEFPKEGPSILRIQQVVRGDSAAYFCASSPLGSQVAKNIQYFGAGTRLSVL.

This clonotype was counted at least ten times. The chain has TRBV12-5 and TRBJ1-4; weak D call: TRBD1 (6 bases). Trimming removed 0 bases from V and 4 bases from J, with 27 bases in between. The CDR3 totals 21 residues. Germline CDR1 and CDR2: LGHNT and FRNRAP. DNA for the CDR3: TGTGCTAGTGGTTTGGTACCGGGGGGGCAGGGAGACACCCGGGGTAATGAAAAACTGTTTTTT. Amino acid sequence: CASGLVPGGQGDTRGNEKLFF.